The clone carrying this T cell receptor (beta chain) was detected only a few times. What it binds is not known. The entry originates in a study of T cells in Graves' hyperthyroidism and ophthalmopathy. Overall study findings and caveats: From stable hyperthyroidism, ophthalmopathy was separated by a 13 V-J model.

Between the trimmed V and J ends, which lost 6 bases and 0 bases, there was a span of 10 bases. There are 14 residues in the CDR3. The investigators amplified TCR beta CDR3 regions from RNA transcripts. The primer set for the first-round RT-PCR of the TCR CDR3 was HTBI. TCRdb independently ran MiXCR on the multiplex PCR reads; one entry per CDR3 protein. The sample holds about 560,000 distinct CDR3 sequences, roughly 17% seen once. An absence of ophthalmopathy progression within 18 months meant stable Graves' hyperthyroidism. Thyroid ultrasound, orbital computed tomography, clinical symptoms, and serum thyroxine and TRAb underpinned diagnoses.

The genes are TRBV12-3 or TRBV12-4 and TRBJ2-3; possibly TRBD1 for D (5 bases). Source material: blood. The sequence was obtained from a woman younger than 35 with Graves' hyperthyroidism. The CDR3 bases are TGTGCCAGCAGATTGACAGCGAGCACAGATACGCAGTATTTT. It translates to CASRLTASTDTQYF.